A few counts support the clone carrying this T cell receptor beta chain. Germline values: CDR1 MNHNS, CDR2 SASEGT. V trimming: 1 base; J trimming: 3 bases; junction bases outside the gene matches: 2. This CDR3 has 15 residues. The data belong to a study of blood T cell repertoires in COVID-19. Profiling relied on immunoSEQ multiplex PCR, and the TCRdb table lists in-frame clones only, not all of them. The table has 55,000 to 80,000 clones, roughly 82% seen once. This chain connects TRBV6-1 to TRBJ1-5; 8 positions agree with TRBD1. Sequencing was performed on peripheral blood. This receptor was identified in an elderly man with active COVID-19. CDR3 in DNA: TGTGCCAGCAGTGAAGGGACAGGGTCCAATCAGCCCCAGCATTTT. Translation: CASSEGTGSNQPQHF.